The present T cell receptor (beta chain) was sequenced within a study of regulatory T cells in long-lasting Graves disease. General observations from the study: Segments TRBV28, TRBJ1-2 and TRBJ2-5 showed preferential usage in persistent disease.

CDR3 regions were amplified by Arm-PCR using iRepertoire HTBI primers to build TCR beta libraries. In TCRdb, the multiplex PCR reads were re-called with MiXCR into one record per CDR3 protein. This table holds approximately 400,000 distinct CDR3 sequences, about 15% found once. Time point meaning: newly diagnosed GD, antithyroid drugs for less than 3 months. Isolated PBMC RNA provided the starting material for the TCR library. This clonotype was recorded once. Its antigen remains unknown. The length of the CDR3 is 16 residues. V lost 1 base, J lost 6 bases, and 5 bases stayed unmatched. Per germline, CDR1 SEHNR and CDR2 FQNEAQ (reference sequence). This sample was also put to use in a study of T cells in Graves' hyperthyroidism and ophthalmopathy. That paper states: Over 18 months, lack of ophthalmopathy progression marked Graves' hyperthyroidism as stable. Hyperthyroidism had been newly diagnosed in patients aged 18 to 65, and its duration was under 2 months.

The sequence came from a woman aged 25-40 years with Graves disease. This chain uses TRBV7-9 with TRBJ2-2, with 10 bases that match TRBD2. Sequences were derived from peripheral blood mononuclear cells (PBMCs), sampled at new diagnosis, from a patient treated with antithyroid drugs. The CDR3 region is CASSLGSSGSPGELFF. CDR3 bases: TGTGCCAGCAGCTTAGGTTCTAGCGGGAGCCCCGGGGAGCTGTTTTTT.